These 28 T cell receptor beta chains share one sample of origin, sequenced in a study of blood T cell repertoires in COVID-19 (dated by TCRdb to 2018 to 2021). Library preparation employed the immunoSEQ multiplex PCR assay. Drawn from immuneACCESS, this table holds only the in-frame rearrangements with V and J called that TCRdb kept. Clones are partly lost; checked studies trace under half to an unresolved V gene and leave the rest unexplained. This sample lists about 120,000 clones; around nine tenths were detected once. The ten largest clones capture roughly 2% of the sample. The material sequenced was peripheral blood. The receptors derive from a human donor with active COVID-19. The donor label of this sample is uncertain.

The rearrangement uses TRBV2 and TRBJ1-6; TRBD1 matches at 10 bases. Trimming at V came to 6 bases and at J to 7 bases, leaving 9 bases not matched to a gene. CDR3 length equals 16 residues. Germline CDR1 and CDR2: SNHLY and FYNNEI. The CDR3 sequence: CASRRQGAQGNSPLHF. In DNA form, the CDR3 reads TGTGCCAGCAGGCGACAGGGGGCGCAGGGAAATTCACCCCTCCACTTT.

The chain recombines TRBV7-2 with TRBJ1-2; no clear D gene. The CDR3 has 16 residues. V was clipped by 2 bases and J by 5 bases, with 18 bases between them. Germline CDR1 reads SGHTA; CDR2 reads FQGNSA. The CDR3 protein is CASSLSTGTALYGYTF. CDR3 sequence (DNA): TGTGCCAGCAGCTTATCCACTGGTACCGCCCTTTATGGCTACACCTTC. Combining the CDR3 with reference TRBV7-2 and TRBJ1-2 gives the whole variable domain GAGVSQSPSNKVTEKGKDVELRCDPISGHTALYWYRQSLGQGLEFLIYFQGNSAPDKSGLPSDRFSAERTGGSVSTLTIQRTQQEDSAVYLCASSLSTGTALYGYTFGSGTRLTVV.

The chain employs TRBV6-2 or TRBV6-3 and TRBJ2-7; a weak D match, TRBD1 (6 bases). Germline V gene data show CDR1 as MNHEY and CDR2 as SVGEGT. Trimming removed 4 bases from V and 5 bases from J, with 15 bases in between. The CDR3 is 14 residues long. CDR3: CASSLTDSCHEQYF. DNA of the CDR3: TGTGCCAGCAGTTTAACGGACAGCTGCCACGAGCAGTACTTC.

The rearrangement links TRBV27 to TRBJ1-1, with D hard to call. Germline V lookup: CDR1 MNHEY, CDR2 SMNVEV (reference sequence). This CDR3 has 14 amino acids. V was trimmed by 2 bases and J by 1 base, leaving 8 bases between them. In nucleotides, the CDR3 is TGTGCCAGCAGTTTAAGGCAGGCGAACACTGAAGCTTTCTTT. Translation: CASSLRQANTEAFF.

This clone occurred a few times. V usage is TRBV18 and J usage is TRBJ1-6; D is possibly TRBD1 (6 bases). This CDR3 is 14 amino acids long. Germline V gene data show CDR1 as KGHSH and CDR2 as LQKENI. V gave up 6 bases and J gave up 5 bases, with 11 bases separating them. CDR3 loop: CASSPTGNNSPLHF. Written as DNA, the CDR3 is TGTGCCAGCTCCCCAACAGGGAATAATTCACCCCTCCACTTT.

The genes are TRBV5-1 and TRBJ1-3; 7 nucleotides agree with TRBD1. The CDR3 is 14 residues long. CDR1 is SGHRS, CDR2 YFSETQ, per germline. The V and J ends lost 4 bases and 2 bases, in that order; junction bases with no gene match: 3. In DNA, the CDR3 is TGCGCCAGCAGCCCCACAGGGGCTGGAAACACCATATATTTT. It specifies CASSPTGAGNTIYF.

The rearrangement joins TRBV4-3 to TRBJ2-1; TRBD1 is a possible D gene (6 bases). The CDR3 loop spans 13 amino acids. Germline V gives CDR1 LGHNA, CDR2 YSLEER. Trimming shortened V by 8 bases and J by 5 bases, and 13 bases separated the two germline ends. For the CDR3, the DNA is TGCGCCAGCGCGAAGGGGACAAACAATGAGCAGTTCTTC. It encodes CASAKGTNNEQFF.

The chain has TRBV5-6 and TRBJ1-2; the match to TRBD1 covers 12 bases. CDR3 length: 16 residues. Germline CDR1 SGHDT, CDR2 YYEEEE. Losses at the gene ends were 5 bases for V and 8 bases for J; bases not matched to a gene: 13. The CDR3 DNA reads TGTGCCAGCAGTTCTGACCTGGGACAGGGGGCGTGGGGCTACACCTTC. Protein product: CASSSDLGQGAWGYTF.

This clone occurred once. CDR3 nucleotides: TGCGCCAGCAGTCGTCTTGGGGGGGCGACTGAAGCTTTCTTT. Translating gives CASSRLGGATEAFF. The chain links TRBV5-1 to TRBJ1-1; possible D gene TRBD1, 6 bases. This CDR3 contains 14 residues. The V gene lost 5 bases and the J gene lost 5 bases, with 16 bases spanning the gap. CDR1 and CDR2 (germline): SGHRS, YFSETQ.

The chain joins TRBV7-9 to TRBJ2-7; weak D call: TRBD2 (6 bases). Germline loops: CDR1 SEHNR, CDR2 FQNEAQ (reference sequence). The CDR3 covers 14 residues. The V end lost 5 bases, the J end lost 5 bases, and 16 bases lay between the germline ends. CDR3 residues: CASSPGTQGHEQYF. The CDR3 bases are TGTGCCAGCAGCCCAGGGACTCAAGGCCACGAGCAGTACTTC.

The chain recombines TRBV7-2 with TRBJ2-5, with TRBD1 identical over 8 bases. Trimming took 4 bases from V and 5 from J; bases not matched to a gene: 9. The V gene's germline CDR1 is SGHTA and CDR2 FQGNSA. The CDR3 length is 15 residues. The CDR3 coding sequence is TGTGCCAGCAGCTCGGGGACAGGTGGGGTGGAGACCCAGTACTTC. Translation: CASSSGTGGVETQYF. Filled out from reference TRBV7-2 and TRBJ2-5, the complete variable domain reads GAGVSQSPSNKVTEKGKDVELRCDPISGHTALYWYRQSLGQGLEFLIYFQGNSAPDKSGLPSDRFSAERTGGSVSTLTIQRTQQEDSAVYLCASSSGTGGVETQYFGPGTRLLVL.

The chain joins TRBV5-4 to TRBJ2-7; D unresolved. V was pared by 3 bases and J by 4 bases, with 14 bases between. The germline CDR1 and CDR2 sequences are SGHNT and YYREEE (reference sequence). This CDR3 contains 14 residues. CDR3 DNA: TGTGCCAGCAGCTGGTCAACTGGGCCGTACGAGCAGTACTTC. Its translation: CASSWSTGPYEQYF. Full variable domain (remainder filled in from reference TRBV5-4 and TRBJ2-7): ETGVTQSPTHLIKTRGQQVTLRCSSQSGHNTVSWYQQALGQGPQFIFQYYREEENGRGNFPPRFSGLQFPNYSSELNVNALELDDSALYLCASSWSTGPYEQYFGPGTRLTVT.

This rearrangement joins TRBV12-3 or TRBV12-4 to TRBJ2-7; 10 nucleotides line up with TRBD1. The CDR3 has 13 amino acids. The V and J ends lost 4 bases and 3 bases, in that order; junction bases with no gene match: 0. CDR3 residues: CASSWDRGYEQYF. CDR3 coding DNA: TGTGCCAGCAGTTGGGACAGGGGCTACGAGCAGTACTTC.

The sample holds one count of this clone. The CDR3 loop reads CATSDPLYNYGYTF. The CDR3 nucleotides read TGTGCCACCAGTGATCCCCTATATAACTATGGCTACACCTTC. V and J are TRBV24-1 and TRBJ1-2, with D hard to call. Trimming took off 3 bases at V and 1 base at J, with 8 bases between the two ends. The CDR3 is made up of 14 amino acids. CDR1 and CDR2 (germline): KGHDR, SFDVKD.

The V gene is TRBV7-2, the J gene TRBJ1-1; 8 nucleotides align to TRBD1. Unmatched junction bases numbered 8, after V lost 0 bases and J lost 11 bases. This CDR3 is built from 14 residues. Germline V gives CDR1 SGHTA, CDR2 FQGNSA. The CDR3 reads CASSLALSGGAAFF. For the CDR3, the DNA is TGTGCCAGCAGCTTAGCCCTATCAGGGGGCGCCGCTTTCTTT.

The chain links TRBV6-2 or TRBV6-3 to TRBJ2-5; 10 bases align to TRBD1. The CDR3 loop spans 20 amino acids. In germline, CDR1 is MNHEY, CDR2 SVGEGT. The ends lost 6 bases at V and 4 bases at J; junction bases unmatched: 23. CDR3 nucleotides: TGTGCCAGCAGCCTAGCCTCGAACACCCCCGGGACAGGGGTAGGAGAGACCCAGTACTTC. Protein: CASSLASNTPGTGVGETQYF.

This rearrangement joins TRBV5-6 to TRBJ2-2; a weak D match, TRBD1 (6 bases). The V end was cut by 3 bases, the J end by 0 bases, with 12 bases between. Germline V CDR1 and CDR2: SGHDT, YYEEEE. The CDR3 has 16 residues. The CDR3 DNA reads as TGTGCCAGCAGCTCGGCACACAGGGCGAACACCGGGGAGCTGTTTTTT. Translating gives CASSSAHRANTGELFF.

Remarks on this clone: In the same sample, other DNA sequences code for this CDR3. The chain has TRBV7-2 and TRBJ1-5; D possibly corresponds to TRBD1 (6 bases). V lost 3 bases to trimming and J lost 7 bases, with 7 bases between them. The CDR3 totals 12 residues. CDR1 and CDR2 from the germline V gene are SGHTA and FQGNSA. The chain's CDR3 is CASSLRGQPQHF. CDR3 coding DNA: TGTGCCAGCAGCTTGAGGGGGCAGCCCCAGCATTTT.

CDR3 sequence reads: CASSENIAGLSYNEQFF. The CDR3 DNA reads TGCGCCAGCAGTGAGAATATAGCGGGGCTCTCCTACAATGAGCAGTTCTTC. This chain links TRBV10-2 with TRBJ2-1; TRBD2 matches at 8 bases. Germline V gene sequence: CDR1 WSHSY, CDR2 SAAADI. Trimming at V came to 2 bases and at J to 0 bases, leaving 6 bases not matched to a gene. The CDR3 covers 17 residues.

The chain combines TRBV4-3 with TRBJ2-7; TRBD1 aligns across 10 bases. Germline values: CDR1 LGHNA, CDR2 YSLEER. Losses at the gene ends were 4 bases for V and 4 bases for J; bases not matched to a gene: 7. The CDR3 has 15 amino acids. This CDR3 is CASSLFGQGDYEQYF. CDR3 DNA: TGCGCCAGCAGCCTTTTTGGACAGGGGGATTACGAGCAGTACTTC.

The chain joins TRBV18 to TRBJ2-1; 7 bases fit TRBD1. The junction had 7 bases not matched to a gene; V was cut back by 2 bases and J by 0 bases. CDR1 KGHSH and CDR2 LQKENI come from the germline V gene. The CDR3 extends over 17 amino acids. The CDR3: CASSPSRRQGSYNEQFF. The CDR3 nucleotides read TGTGCCAGCTCACCATCGCGGAGACAGGGCTCCTACAATGAGCAGTTCTTC.

The chain has TRBV7-7 and TRBJ1-3, with D uncertain. The V gene's germline CDR1 is SSHAT and CDR2 FNYEAQ (reference sequence). Between the trimmed V and J ends, which lost 1 base and 4 bases, there was a span of 14 bases. The CDR3 consists of 16 residues. DNA for the CDR3: TGTGCCAGCAGCTTAGGGGCCGCCGGCTCCGGAAACACCATATATTTT. Translated: CASSLGAAGSGNTIYF.

In its sample, this clone was seen once. The chain combines TRBV27 with TRBJ1-2; a possible D gene is TRBD1 (6 bases). Germline lookup yields CDR1 MNHEY and CDR2 SMNVEV (reference sequence). CDR3 length: 14 amino acids. Trimming shortened V by 4 bases and J by 7 bases, and 16 bases separated the two germline ends. CDR3 sequence: CASSSWDTTFGYTF. DNA of the CDR3: TGTGCCAGCAGTTCCTGGGACACCACCTTTGGCTACACCTTC.

This clone was picked up one time. The chain carries TRBV4-1 and TRBJ2-5, with D perhaps TRBD2 (6 bases). The CDR3 spans 18 residues. Germline V CDR1 and CDR2: MGHRA, YSYEKL. V lost 0 bases and J 2 bases, leaving 19 bases between the germline ends. The CDR3 DNA reads as TGCGCCAGCAGCCAAGATTCGCGGGGCCGCCGGAGGCAAGAGACCCAGTACTTC. The encoded protein is CASSQDSRGRRRQETQYF.

The V and J genes are TRBV18 and TRBJ1-3; tentative D call: TRBD1 (6 bases). The V gene's germline CDR1 is KGHSH and CDR2 LQKENI. Trimming left V 1 base short and J 0 bases short, with 13 bases between. The CDR3 extends over 17 amino acids. CDR3 sequence reads: CASSPRPGATSGNTIYF. The CDR3 DNA follows: TGTGCCAGCTCACCACGTCCAGGGGCTACCTCTGGAAACACCATATATTTT.

This rearrangement joins TRBV9 to TRBJ2-1; 7 nucleotides match TRBD2. V lost 0 bases, J lost 1 base, and 4 bases stayed unmatched. The germline CDR1 and CDR2 sequences are SGDLS and YYNGEE. The CDR3 covers 16 residues. The CDR3 nucleotides read TGTGCCAGCAGCGTAGAGTCGGGGGGATCCTACAATGAGCAGTTCTTC. This gives the protein CASSVESGGSYNEQFF.

The chain couples TRBV4-3 to TRBJ2-1, with 14 bases lining up with TRBD2. Germline V gene lookup returns CDR1 LGHNA and CDR2 YSLEER. V shed 3 bases and J 7 bases; nucleotides not matched to a gene: 11. CDR3 length equals 18 residues. The CDR3 bases are TGCGCCAGCAGCCAGAGACTGGGCCGGACTAGCGGGGGGAATGAGCAGTTCTTC. Translation: CASSQRLGRTSGGNEQFF.

In this sample, this clone turned up once. The chain carries TRBV19 and TRBJ2-1; TRBD1 matches 9 bases. The CDR3 covers 16 residues. Germline assignment: CDR1 LNHDA and CDR2 SQIVND (reference sequence). V trimming: 5 bases; J trimming: 4 bases; junction bases outside the gene matches: 9. The CDR3 protein is CASSSAGTGLYNEQFF. In DNA, the CDR3 is TGTGCCAGTAGTTCGGCCGGGACAGGGCTGTACAATGAGCAGTTCTTC.